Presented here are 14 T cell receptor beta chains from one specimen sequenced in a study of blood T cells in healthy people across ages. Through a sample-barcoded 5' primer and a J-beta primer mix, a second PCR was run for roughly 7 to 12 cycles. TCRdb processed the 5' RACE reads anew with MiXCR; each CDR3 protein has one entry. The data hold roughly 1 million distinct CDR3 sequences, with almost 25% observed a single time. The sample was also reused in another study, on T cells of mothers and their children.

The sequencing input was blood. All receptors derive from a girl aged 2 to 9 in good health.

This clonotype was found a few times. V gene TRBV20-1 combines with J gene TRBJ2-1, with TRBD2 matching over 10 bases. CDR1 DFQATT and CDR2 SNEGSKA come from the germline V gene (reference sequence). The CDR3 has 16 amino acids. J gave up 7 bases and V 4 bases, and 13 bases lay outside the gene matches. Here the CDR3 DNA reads TGCAGTGCTAATCCCCTCCTAGCGGGAGTAGGGAATGAGCAGTTCTTC. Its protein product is CSANPLLAGVGNEQFF.

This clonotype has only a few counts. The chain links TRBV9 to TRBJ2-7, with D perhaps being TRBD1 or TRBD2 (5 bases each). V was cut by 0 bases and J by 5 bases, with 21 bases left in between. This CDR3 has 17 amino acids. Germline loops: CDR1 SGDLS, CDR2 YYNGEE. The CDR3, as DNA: TGTGCCAGCAGCGTAGCCACCGGGGCCGTCCAGGGTGACGAGCAGTACTTC. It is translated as CASSVATGAVQGDEQYF. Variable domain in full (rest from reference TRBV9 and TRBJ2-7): DSGVTQTPKHLITATGQRVTLRCSPRSGDLSVYWYQQSLDQGLQFLIQYYNGEERAKGNILERFSAQQFPDLHSELNLSSLELGDSALYFCASSVATGAVQGDEQYFGPGTRLTVT.

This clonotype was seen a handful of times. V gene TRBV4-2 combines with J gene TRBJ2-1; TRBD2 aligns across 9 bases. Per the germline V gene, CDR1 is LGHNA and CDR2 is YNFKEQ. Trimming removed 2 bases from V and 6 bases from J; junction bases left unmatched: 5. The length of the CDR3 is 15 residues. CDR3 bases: TGTGCCAGCAGCCAACCTTCTAGCGGGGCCAATGAGCAGTTCTTC. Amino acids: CASSQPSSGANEQFF.

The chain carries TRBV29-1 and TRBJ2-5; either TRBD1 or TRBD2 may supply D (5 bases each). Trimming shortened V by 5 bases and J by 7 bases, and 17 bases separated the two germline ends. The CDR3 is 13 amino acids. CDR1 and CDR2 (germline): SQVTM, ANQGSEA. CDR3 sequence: CSVPGRWDGTQYF. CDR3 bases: TGCAGCGTTCCCGGGCGGTGGGACGGGACCCAGTACTTC.

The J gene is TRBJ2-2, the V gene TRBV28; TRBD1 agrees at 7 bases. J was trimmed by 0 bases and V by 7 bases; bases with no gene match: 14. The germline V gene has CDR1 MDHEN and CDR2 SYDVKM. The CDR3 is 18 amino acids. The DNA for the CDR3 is TGTGCCAGCACTAATGAGGGACAGCCTTCGACGAACACCGGGGAGCTGTTTTTT. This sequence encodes CASTNEGQPSTNTGELFF.

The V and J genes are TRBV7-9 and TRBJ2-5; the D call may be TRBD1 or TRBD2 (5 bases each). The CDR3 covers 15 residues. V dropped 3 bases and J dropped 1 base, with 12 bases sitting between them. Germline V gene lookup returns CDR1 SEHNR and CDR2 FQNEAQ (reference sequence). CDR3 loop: CASSFMTGLQETQYF. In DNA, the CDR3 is TGTGCCAGCAGCTTTATGACGGGGCTCCAAGAGACCCAGTACTTC.

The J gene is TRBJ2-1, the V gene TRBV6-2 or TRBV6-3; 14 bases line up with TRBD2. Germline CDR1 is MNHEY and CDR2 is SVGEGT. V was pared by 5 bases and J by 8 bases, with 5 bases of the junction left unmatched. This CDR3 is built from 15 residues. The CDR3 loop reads CASSRLAGGQDEQFF. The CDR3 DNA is TGTGCCAGCAGTCGACTAGCGGGAGGGCAGGATGAGCAGTTCTTC.

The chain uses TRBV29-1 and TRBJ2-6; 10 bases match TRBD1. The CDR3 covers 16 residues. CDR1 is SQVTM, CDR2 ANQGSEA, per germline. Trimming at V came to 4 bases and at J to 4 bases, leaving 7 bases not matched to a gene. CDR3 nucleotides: TGCAGCGTTGCGGGACAGGGGTTCGGCGGGGCCAACGTCCTGACTTTC. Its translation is CSVAGQGFGGANVLTF.

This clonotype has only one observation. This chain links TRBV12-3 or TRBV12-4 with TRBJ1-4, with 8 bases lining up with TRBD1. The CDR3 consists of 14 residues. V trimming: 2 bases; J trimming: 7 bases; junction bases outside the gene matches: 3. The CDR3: CASSLTGGTEKLFF. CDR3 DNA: TGTGCCAGCAGTTTAACAGGGGGAACTGAAAAACTGTTTTTT.

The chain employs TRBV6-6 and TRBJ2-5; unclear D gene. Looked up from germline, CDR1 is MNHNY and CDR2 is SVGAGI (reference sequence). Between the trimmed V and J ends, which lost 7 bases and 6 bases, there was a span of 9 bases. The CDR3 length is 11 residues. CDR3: CASNDLQTQYF. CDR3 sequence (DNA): TGTGCCAGCAATGACTTACAGACCCAGTACTTC.

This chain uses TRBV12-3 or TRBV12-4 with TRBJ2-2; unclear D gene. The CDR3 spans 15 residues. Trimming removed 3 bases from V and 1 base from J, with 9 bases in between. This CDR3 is CASSLTNGNTGELFF. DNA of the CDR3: TGTGCCAGCAGTTTGACGAATGGGAACACCGGGGAGCTGTTTTTT.

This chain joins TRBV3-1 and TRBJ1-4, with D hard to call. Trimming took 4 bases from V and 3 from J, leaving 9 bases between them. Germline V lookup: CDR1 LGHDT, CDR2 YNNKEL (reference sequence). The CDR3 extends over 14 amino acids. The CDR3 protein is CASSRRVANEKLFF. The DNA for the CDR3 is TGTGCCAGCAGCCGACGCGTAGCTAATGAAAAACTGTTTTTT. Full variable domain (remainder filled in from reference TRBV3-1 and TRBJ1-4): DTAVSQTPKYLVTQMGNDKSIKCEQNLGHDTMYWYKQDSKKFLKIMFSYNNKELIINETVPNRFSPKSPDKAHLNLHINSLELGDSAVYFCASSRRVANEKLFFGSGTQLSVL.

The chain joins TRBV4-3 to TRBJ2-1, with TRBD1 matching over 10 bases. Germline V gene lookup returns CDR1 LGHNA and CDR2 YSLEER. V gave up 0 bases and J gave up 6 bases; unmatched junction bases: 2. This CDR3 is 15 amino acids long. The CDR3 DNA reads TGCGCCAGCAGCCAAGAGGGACAGGGGTTCAATGAGCAGTTCTTC. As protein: CASSQEGQGFNEQFF.

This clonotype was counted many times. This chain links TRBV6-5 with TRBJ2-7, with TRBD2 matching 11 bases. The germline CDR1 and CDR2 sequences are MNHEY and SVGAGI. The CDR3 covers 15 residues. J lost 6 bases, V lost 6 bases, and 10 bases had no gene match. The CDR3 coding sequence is TGTGCCAGCAGGGTAACTAGCGGGAGTTTAGGCGAGCAGTACTTC. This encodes CASRVTSGSLGEQYF.